This TCR beta chain was found in a study of cytomegalovirus exposure and HLA in healthy donors. Remarks on this clone: Its matching antigen is unknown.

Study-level points and caveats: Later, TCR association rates were found to vary by HLA locus, highest for DRB1 and lowest for HLA-C. An analysis that was carried out later associated 17,000 or so TCR beta sequences with HLA alleles at 0.05 false discovery rate.

Primers: 60 Vbeta forward and 13 Jbeta reverse. TCRdb's copy holds only in-frame clones and misses some; the assay was immunoSEQ multiplex PCR. The sample lists around 100,000 clones, approximately 69% occurring once. Sequencing input: PBMCs. The sequence was collected from a woman aged 35 to 49 in good health and CMV-seropositive.

The CDR3 loop is CASSQVAGVSRPAEQYF. CDR3 in DNA: TGCGCCAGCAGCCAAGTTGCCGGGGTCAGCCGCCCCGCCGAGCAGTACTTC. The rearrangement joins TRBV4-1 to TRBJ2-7, with D possibly being TRBD2 (5 bases). Germline CDR1 reads MGHRA; CDR2 reads YSYEKL. V shed 1 base and J shed 6 bases, with 22 bases lying between them. There are 17 residues in the CDR3.